This T cell receptor (beta chain) was obtained from a study of regulatory T cells in long-lasting Graves disease. Study-level findings and limits: Compared with new cases, persistent Graves' patients showed reduced TCR diversity.

On this clonotype: No antigen is known for it.

For TCR beta, libraries came from iRepertoire HTBI primers and Arm-PCR of CDR3 regions. TCRdb processed the multiplex PCR reads anew with MiXCR; each CDR3 protein has one entry. The repertoire holds about 660,000 distinct CDR3 sequences, with 30% as singletons. Time point: persistent/refractory GD, antithyroid drugs over 5 years with positive TRAb. Isolated PBMC RNA provided the starting material for the TCR library. Graves' disease diagnoses used American Thyroid Association guidelines. EDTA tubes were used for drawing approximately 9 milliliters of peripheral blood. Trimming left V 0 bases short and J 6 bases short, with 14 bases between. Germline V lookup: CDR1 PRHDT, CDR2 FYEKMQ (reference sequence). CDR3 length equals 15 residues.

This sequence joins TRBV13 and TRBJ1-2; possibly TRBD1 for D (5 bases). The sequence was collected from a female donor with Graves disease. This specimen consisted of peripheral blood mononuclear cells (PBMCs), obtained when the disease was refractory, from a patient treated with antithyroid drugs. DNA of the CDR3: TGTGCCAGCAGCTTAGGTTCAGGGTTTATAGATGGCTACACCTTC. Protein sequence: CASSLGSGFIDGYTF.